What follows is one T cell receptor (beta chain) and its context. This entry belongs to a study of blood T cell repertoires in COVID-19. Study as a whole: PBMCs, B-cell-depleted T cells, or T cells were the source of the cDNA or gDNA that made up the material.

Per the authors' pipeline: Counts of nucleated cells, estimated from reference gene primer amplification, were obtained. Assay: immunoSEQ multiplex PCR; the TCRdb copy retains only in-frame clones and omits some. That table supplies the V and J calls and clone size; D and trimming were determined from the DNA. In the table there are 200,000 or so clones, approximately 87% of which are singletons. The source of this sequence is a woman aged 45-60 years with acute or convalescent COVID-19. Sequenced: peripheral blood.

This CDR3 is CASSSEGAGGYTF. The CDR3 DNA sequence: TGTGCCAGCAGCTCGGAGGGGGCTGGCGGCTACACCTTC. V is TRBV7-2 and J is TRBJ1-2; TRBD1 matches at 7 bases. The CDR3 is 13 amino acids. The ends lost 4 bases at V and 8 bases at J; junction bases unmatched: 7. The germline gives CDR1 SGHTA, CDR2 FQGNSA.